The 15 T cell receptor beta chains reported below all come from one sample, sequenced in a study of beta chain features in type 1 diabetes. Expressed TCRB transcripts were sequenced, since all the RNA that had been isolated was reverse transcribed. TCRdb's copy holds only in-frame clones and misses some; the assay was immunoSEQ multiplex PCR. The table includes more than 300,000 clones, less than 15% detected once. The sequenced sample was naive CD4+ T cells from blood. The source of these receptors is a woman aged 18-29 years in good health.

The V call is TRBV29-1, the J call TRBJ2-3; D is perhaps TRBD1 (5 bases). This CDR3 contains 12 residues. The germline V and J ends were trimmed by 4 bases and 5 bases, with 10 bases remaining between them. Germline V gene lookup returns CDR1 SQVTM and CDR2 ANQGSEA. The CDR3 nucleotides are TGCAGCGTTGCTCGACAGTTAGATACGCAGTATTTT. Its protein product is CSVARQLDTQYF.

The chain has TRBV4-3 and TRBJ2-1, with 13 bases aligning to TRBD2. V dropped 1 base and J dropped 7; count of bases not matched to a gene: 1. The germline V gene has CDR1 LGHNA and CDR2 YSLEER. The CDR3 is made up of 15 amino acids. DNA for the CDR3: TGCGCCAGCAGCCAAGGGACTAGCGGGAGTAATGAGCAGTTCTTC. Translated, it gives CASSQGTSGSNEQFF.

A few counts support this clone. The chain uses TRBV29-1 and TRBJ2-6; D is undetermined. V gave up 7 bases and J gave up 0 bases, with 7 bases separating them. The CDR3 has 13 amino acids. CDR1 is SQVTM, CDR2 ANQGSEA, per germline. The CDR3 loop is CSAVVSGANVLTF. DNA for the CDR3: TGCAGCGCCGTCGTCTCTGGGGCCAACGTCCTGACTTTC.

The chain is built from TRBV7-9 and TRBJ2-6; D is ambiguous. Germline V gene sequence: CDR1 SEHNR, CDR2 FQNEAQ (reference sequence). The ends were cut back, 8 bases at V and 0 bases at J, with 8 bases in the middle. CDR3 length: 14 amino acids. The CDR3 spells CASLRGSGANVLTF. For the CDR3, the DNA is TGTGCCAGCCTTCGCGGCTCTGGGGCCAACGTCCTGACTTTC.

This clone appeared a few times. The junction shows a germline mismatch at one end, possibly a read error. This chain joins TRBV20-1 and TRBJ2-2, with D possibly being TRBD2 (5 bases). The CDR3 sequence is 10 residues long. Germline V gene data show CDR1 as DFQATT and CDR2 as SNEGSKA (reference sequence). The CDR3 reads CSATTSAAIF. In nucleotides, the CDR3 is TGCAGTGCTACCACCTCAGCGGCTATCTTT.

CDR3 loop: CASSYSNRGNQPQHF. For the CDR3, the DNA is TGTGCCAGCAGTTACTCGAACAGGGGCAATCAGCCCCAGCATTTT. The chain employs TRBV6-5 and TRBJ1-5; weak D call: TRBD1 (6 bases). V was cut by 0 bases and J by 2 bases, with 8 bases left in between. Germline loops: CDR1 MNHEY, CDR2 SVGAGI. This CDR3 is built from 15 residues.

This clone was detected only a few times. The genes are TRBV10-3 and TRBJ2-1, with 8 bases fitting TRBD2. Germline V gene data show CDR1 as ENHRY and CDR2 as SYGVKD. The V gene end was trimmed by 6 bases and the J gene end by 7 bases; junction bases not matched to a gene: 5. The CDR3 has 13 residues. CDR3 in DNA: TGTGCCATCAGGGGGACTAGTCAGAATGAGCAGTTCTTC. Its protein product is CAIRGTSQNEQFF.

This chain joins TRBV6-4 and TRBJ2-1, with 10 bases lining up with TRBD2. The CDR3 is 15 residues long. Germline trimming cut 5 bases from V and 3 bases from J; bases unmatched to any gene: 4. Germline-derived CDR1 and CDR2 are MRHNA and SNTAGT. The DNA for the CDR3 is TGTGCCAGCAGTAAACTAGCGGGGAGCTACAATGAGCAGTTCTTC. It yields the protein CASSKLAGSYNEQFF.

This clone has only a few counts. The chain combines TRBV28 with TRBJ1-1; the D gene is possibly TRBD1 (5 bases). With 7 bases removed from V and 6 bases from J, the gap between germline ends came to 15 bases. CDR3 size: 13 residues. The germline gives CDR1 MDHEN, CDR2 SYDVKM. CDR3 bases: TGTGCCAGCATTTCGCCCCAGGGCTCTGAAGCTTTCTTT. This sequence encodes CASISPQGSEAFF. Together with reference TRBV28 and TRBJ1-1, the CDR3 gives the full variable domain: DVKVTQSSRYLVKRTGEKVFLECVQDMDHENMFWYRQDPGLGLRLIYFSYDVKMKEKGDIPEGYSVSREKKERFSLILESASTNQTSMYLCASISPQGSEAFFGQGTRLTVV.

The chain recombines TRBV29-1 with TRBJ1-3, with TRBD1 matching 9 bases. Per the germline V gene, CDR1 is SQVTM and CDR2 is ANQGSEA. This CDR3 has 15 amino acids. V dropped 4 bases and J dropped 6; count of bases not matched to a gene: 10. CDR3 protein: CSVALTGTGKNTIYF. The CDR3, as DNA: TGCAGCGTTGCCCTAACCGGGACAGGGAAAAACACCATATATTTT.

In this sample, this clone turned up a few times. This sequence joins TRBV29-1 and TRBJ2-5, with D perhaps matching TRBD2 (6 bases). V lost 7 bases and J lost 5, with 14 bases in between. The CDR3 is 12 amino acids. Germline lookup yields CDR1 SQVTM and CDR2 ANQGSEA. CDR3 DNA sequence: TGCAGCGCCGCCGGGGGTTTTGAGACCCAGTACTTC. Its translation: CSAAGGFETQYF.

CDR3 in DNA: TGTGCCACCAGCAAGGTCAGGGCCTACGAGCAGTACTTC. It is translated as CATSKVRAYEQYF. The rearrangement joins TRBV15 to TRBJ2-7; TRBD1 is a possible D gene (5 bases). Trimming removed 4 bases from V and 2 bases from J, with 9 bases in between. Germline assignment: CDR1 LNHNV and CDR2 YYDKDF (reference sequence). CDR3 length: 13 residues. The variable domain in full, completed from reference TRBV15 and TRBJ2-7, reads DAMVIQNPRYQVTQFGKPVTLSCSQTLNHNVMYWYQQKSSQAPKLLFHYYDKDFNNEADTPDNFQSRRPNTSFCFLDIRSPGLGDTAMYLCATSKVRAYEQYFGPGTRLTVT.

CDR3 sequence: CASSWGVQNTGELFF. CDR3 DNA sequence: TGTGCCAGCAGTTGGGGAGTTCAGAACACCGGGGAGCTGTTTTTT. This chain connects TRBV5-6 to TRBJ2-2; tentative D call: TRBD2 (5 bases). The germline V gene has CDR1 SGHDT and CDR2 YYEEEE. CDR3 size: 15 residues. V shed 5 bases and J shed 1 base, with 12 bases lying between them.

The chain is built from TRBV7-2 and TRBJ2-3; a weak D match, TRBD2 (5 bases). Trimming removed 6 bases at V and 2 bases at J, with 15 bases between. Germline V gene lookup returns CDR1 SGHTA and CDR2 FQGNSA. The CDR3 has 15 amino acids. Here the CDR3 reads CASSWPGRPTDTQYF. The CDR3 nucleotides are TGTGCCAGCAGTTGGCCGGGAAGACCCACAGATACGCAGTATTTT. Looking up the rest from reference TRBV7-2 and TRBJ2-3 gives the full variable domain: GAGVSQSPSNKVTEKGKDVELRCDPISGHTALYWYRQSLGQGLEFLIYFQGNSAPDKSGLPSDRFSAERTGGSVSTLTIQRTQQEDSAVYLCASSWPGRPTDTQYFGPGTRLTVL.

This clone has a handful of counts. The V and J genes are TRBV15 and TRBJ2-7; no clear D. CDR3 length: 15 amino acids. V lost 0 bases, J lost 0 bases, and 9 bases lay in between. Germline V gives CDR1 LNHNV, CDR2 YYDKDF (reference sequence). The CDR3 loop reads CATSRDRQSSYEQYF. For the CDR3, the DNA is TGTGCCACCAGCAGAGATCGCCAGTCCTCCTACGAGCAGTACTTC.